The 3 T cell receptor beta chains in this list originate from one sample, sequenced in a study of Graves' ophthalmopathy and Graves' hyperthyroidism. RNA served as the template for amplifying TCR beta CDR3 regions. The authors performed first-round RT-PCR with HTBI primers and then a second-round multiplex PCR. TCRdb passed the multiplex PCR reads through MiXCR, listing each CDR3 protein once. The repertoire holds hundreds of thousands of distinct CDR3 sequences, 22% seen once, with more than 5.5% in the top ten. Specimen: peripheral blood. The origin of the receptors is a woman younger than 35 with stable Graves' hyperthyroidism. Some clones in this sample may be carry-over from other donors' samples.

This clonotype appeared a few times. The rearrangement uses TRBV6-2 or TRBV6-3 and TRBJ2-7, with TRBD1 matching over 9 bases. The CDR3 runs 16 residues. Losses at the gene ends were 1 base for V and 6 bases for J; bases not matched to a gene: 10. Per germline, CDR1 MNHEY and CDR2 SVGEGT. The CDR3 DNA sequence: TGTGCCAGCAGTTACTTCCCATCGGGACAGGGCTTCGAGCAGTACTTC. Translating it yields CASSYFPSGQGFEQYF.

In this sample, this clonotype turned up many times. The chain couples TRBV6-1 to TRBJ1-3; D call uncertain. Germline V gives CDR1 MNHNS, CDR2 SASEGT. The CDR3 is 14 residues long. Trimming shortened V by 6 bases and J by 0 bases, and 9 bases separated the two germline ends. CDR3 sequence: CASRIYDSGNTIYF. The CDR3 DNA reads TGTGCCAGCAGAATCTACGACTCTGGAAACACCATATATTTT.

The V and J genes are TRBV27 and TRBJ1-6; tentatively, D is TRBD1 (5 bases). The V end lost 7 bases, the J end lost 5 bases, and 18 bases lay between the germline ends. The CDR3 consists of 16 residues. Per germline, CDR1 MNHEY and CDR2 SMNVEV (reference sequence). The CDR3 loop reads CASTQWGGTHNSPLHF. CDR3 DNA sequence: TGTGCCAGCACCCAATGGGGGGGTACCCATAATTCACCCCTCCACTTT.